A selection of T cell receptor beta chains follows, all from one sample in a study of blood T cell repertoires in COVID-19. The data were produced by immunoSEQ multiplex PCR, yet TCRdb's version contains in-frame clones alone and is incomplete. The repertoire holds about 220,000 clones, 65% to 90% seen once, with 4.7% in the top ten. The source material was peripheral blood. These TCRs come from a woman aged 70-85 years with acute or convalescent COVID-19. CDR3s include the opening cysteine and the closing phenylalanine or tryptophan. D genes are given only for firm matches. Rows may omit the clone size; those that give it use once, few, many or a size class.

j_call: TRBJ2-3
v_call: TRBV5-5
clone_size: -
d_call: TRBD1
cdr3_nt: TGTGCCAGCCTGGAAGGGGGCCATAGCACAGATACGCAGTATTTT
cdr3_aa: CASLEGGHSTDTQYF

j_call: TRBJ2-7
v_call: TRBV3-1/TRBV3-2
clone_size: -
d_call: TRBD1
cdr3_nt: TGTGCCAGCAGCATCCGGGACAGTACTTTACGAGAGCAGTACTTC
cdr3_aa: CASSIRDSTLREQYF

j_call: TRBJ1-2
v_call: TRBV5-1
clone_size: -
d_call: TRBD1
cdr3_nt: TGCGCCAGCAGCTCCGGGACAGCAAGTTTGAACTATGGCTACACCTTC
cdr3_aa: CASSSGTASLNYGYTF

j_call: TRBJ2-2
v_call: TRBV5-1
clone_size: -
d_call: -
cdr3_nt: TGCGCCAGCAGCTTCCCAGGGAACACCGGGGAGCTGTTTTTT
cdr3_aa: CASSFPGNTGELFF

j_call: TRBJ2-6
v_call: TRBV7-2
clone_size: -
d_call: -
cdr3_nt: TGTGCCAGCAGCTTAGAGGCCGACAGGTTCTCTGGGGCCAACGTCCTGACTTTC
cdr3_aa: CASSLEADRFSGANVLTF

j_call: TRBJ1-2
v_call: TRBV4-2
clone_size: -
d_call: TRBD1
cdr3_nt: TGTGCCAGCAGCCAAGGGGGACAGGGAAATAACTATGGCTACACCTTC
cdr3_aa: CASSQGGQGNNYGYTF

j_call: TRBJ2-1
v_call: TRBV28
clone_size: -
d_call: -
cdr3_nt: TGTGCCAGCACCTCACAGGTCATTGAGCAGTTCTTC
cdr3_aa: CASTSQVIEQFF

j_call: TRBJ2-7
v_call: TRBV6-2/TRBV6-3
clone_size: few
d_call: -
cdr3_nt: TGTGCCAGCAGTACACAGCCGAGCGAGCAGTACTTC
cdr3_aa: CASSTQPSEQYF

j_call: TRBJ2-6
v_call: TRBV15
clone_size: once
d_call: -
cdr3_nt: TGTGCCACCAGCATACAAGGGGGCTCTGGGGCCAACGTCCTGACTTTC
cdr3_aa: CATSIQGGSGANVLTF

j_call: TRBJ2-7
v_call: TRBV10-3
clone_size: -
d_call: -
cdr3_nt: TGTGCCATCAGTGAGCCGAGACACAGATACGAGCAGTACTTC
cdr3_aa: CAISEPRHRYEQYF

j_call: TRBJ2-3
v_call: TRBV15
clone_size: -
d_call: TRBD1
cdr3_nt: TGTGCCACCAGCAGCTCCGGGACAGGGGTTAGCAATCAGCCCCAGTATTTT
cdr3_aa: CATSSSGTGVSNQPQYF

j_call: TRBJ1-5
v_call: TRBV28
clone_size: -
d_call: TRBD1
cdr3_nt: TGTGCCAGCAGTTTCAGGGGGCAGCAGCCCCAGCATTTT
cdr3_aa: CASSFRGQQPQHF

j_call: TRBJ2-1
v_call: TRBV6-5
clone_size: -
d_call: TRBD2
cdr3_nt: TGTGCCAGCAGTTCCGGACTAGCGGGGGGGCGCGATGAGCAGTTCTTC
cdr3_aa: CASSSGLAGGRDEQFF

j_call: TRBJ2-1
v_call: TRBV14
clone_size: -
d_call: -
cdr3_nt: TGTGCCAGCAGCCACGAGAACAATGAGCAGTTCTTC
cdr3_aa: CASSHENNEQFF

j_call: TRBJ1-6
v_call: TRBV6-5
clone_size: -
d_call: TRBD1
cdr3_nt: TGTGCCAGCAGTTTCCAGACAGGGACTGATTCACCCCTCCACTTT
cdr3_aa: CASSFQTGTDSPLHF

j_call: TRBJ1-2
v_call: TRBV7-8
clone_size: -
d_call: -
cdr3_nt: TGTGCCAGCAGCTTGATCGGGATCTATGGCTACACCTTC
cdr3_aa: CASSLIGIYGYTF

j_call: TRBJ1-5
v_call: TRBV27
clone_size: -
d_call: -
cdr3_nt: TGTGCCAGCAGTTTACGTATAGGGGTTTCCAATCAGCCCCAGCATTTT
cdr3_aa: CASSLRIGVSNQPQHF

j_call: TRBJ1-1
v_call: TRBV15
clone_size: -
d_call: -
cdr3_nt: TGTGCCACCAGCAGAGGTAGCAGAGTGAACACTGAAGCTTTCTTT
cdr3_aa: CATSRGSRVNTEAFF

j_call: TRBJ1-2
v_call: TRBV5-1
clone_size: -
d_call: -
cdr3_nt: TGCGCCAGCAGCTTACAGGGTTCGTATGGCTACACCTTC
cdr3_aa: CASSLQGSYGYTF

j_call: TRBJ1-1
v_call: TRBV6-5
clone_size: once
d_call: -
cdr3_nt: TGTGCCAGCAGAGGACAGAGGAACACTGAAGCTTTCTTT
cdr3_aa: CASRGQRNTEAFF

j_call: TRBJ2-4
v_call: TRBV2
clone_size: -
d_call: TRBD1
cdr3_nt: TGTGCCAGCAGTGTCGACAGGGTGGCCAAAAACATTCAGTACTTC
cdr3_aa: CASSVDRVAKNIQYF

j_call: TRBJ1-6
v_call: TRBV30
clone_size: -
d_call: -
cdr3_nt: TGTGCCTGGAGTCGGGAGAATTCACCCCTCCACTTT
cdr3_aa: CAWSRENSPLHF

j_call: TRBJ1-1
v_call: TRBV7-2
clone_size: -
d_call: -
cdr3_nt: TGTGCCAGCAGCTCTCGCTCAGGGTTCACTGAAGCTTTCTTT
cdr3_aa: CASSSRSGFTEAFF

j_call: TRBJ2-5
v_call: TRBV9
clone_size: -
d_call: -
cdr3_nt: TGTGCCAGCAGCGTAGGTCTAGGACAAGAGACCCAGTACTTC
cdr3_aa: CASSVGLGQETQYF

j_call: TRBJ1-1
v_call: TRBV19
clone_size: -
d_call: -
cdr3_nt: TGTGCCAGTAGTATAGATAGGGGAATGGGCACTGAAGCTTTCTTT
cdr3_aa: CASSIDRGMGTEAFF

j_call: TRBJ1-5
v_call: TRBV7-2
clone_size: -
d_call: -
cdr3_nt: TGTGCCAGCAGCTGGAGGGGGGGTCAGCCCCAGCATTTT
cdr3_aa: CASSWRGGQPQHF

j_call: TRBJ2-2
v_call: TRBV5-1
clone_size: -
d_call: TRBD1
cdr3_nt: TGCGCCAGCAGGCCATCAGGACAGGACACCGGGGAGCTGTTTTTT
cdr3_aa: CASRPSGQDTGELFF

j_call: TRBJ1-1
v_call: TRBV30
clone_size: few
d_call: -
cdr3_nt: TGTGCCTGGAGTTTCACACGGAGTGGTGAAGCTTTCTTT
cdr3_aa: CAWSFTRSGEAFF

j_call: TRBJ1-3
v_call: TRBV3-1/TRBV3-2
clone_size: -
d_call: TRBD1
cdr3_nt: TGTGCCAGCAGCCAAGTTGGACGACAGGGTGGAAACACCATATATTTT
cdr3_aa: CASSQVGRQGGNTIYF

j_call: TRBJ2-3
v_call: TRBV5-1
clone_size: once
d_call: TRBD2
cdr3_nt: TGCGCCAGCAGCTTGGCCGGCGGGGGGATGAATACGCAGTATTTT
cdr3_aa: CASSLAGGGMNTQYF

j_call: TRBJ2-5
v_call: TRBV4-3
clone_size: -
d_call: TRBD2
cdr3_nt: TGCGCCAGCAGCCAAAGACTAGCGGGGGAGCAAGAGACCCAGTACTTC
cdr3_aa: CASSQRLAGEQETQYF

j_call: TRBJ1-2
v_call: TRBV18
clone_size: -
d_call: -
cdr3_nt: TGTGCCAGCTCACCAACCAGGGACTATGGCTACACCTTC
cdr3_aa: CASSPTRDYGYTF

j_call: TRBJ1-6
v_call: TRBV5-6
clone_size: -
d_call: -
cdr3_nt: TGTGCCAGCAGCTTGGGGGAAACGGGACACCTTGGTTCACCCCTCCACTTT
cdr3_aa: CASSLGETGHLGSPLHF

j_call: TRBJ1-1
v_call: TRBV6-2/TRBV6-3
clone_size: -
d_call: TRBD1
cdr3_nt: TGTGCCAGCAGTGGCGGGACAGGGGGCGTTGCTGAAGCTTTCTTT
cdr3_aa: CASSGGTGGVAEAFF

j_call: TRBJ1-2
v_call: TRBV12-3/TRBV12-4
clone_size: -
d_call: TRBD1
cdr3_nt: TGTGCCAGCAGTCTACAGGGGTATGGCTACACCTTC
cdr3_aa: CASSLQGYGYTF

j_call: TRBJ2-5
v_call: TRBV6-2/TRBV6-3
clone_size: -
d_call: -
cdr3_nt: TGTGCCAGCAGTTGGGGCAGGGTTGGAGAGACCCAGTACTTC
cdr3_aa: CASSWGRVGETQYF

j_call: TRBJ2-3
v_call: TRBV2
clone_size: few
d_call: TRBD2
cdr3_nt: TGTGCCAGCAGGCCGAGCGGGGGGGCAGATACGCAGTATTTT
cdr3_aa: CASRPSGGADTQYF

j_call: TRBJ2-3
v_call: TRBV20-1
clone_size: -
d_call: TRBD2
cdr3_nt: TGCAGTGCTCCTAGCGGGGGGAAGCAGTATTTT
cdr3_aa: CSAPSGGKQYF

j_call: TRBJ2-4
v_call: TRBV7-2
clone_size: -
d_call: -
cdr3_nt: TGTGCCAGCAGCACAGTCGGGGGATCAAACATTCAGTACTTC
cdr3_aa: CASSTVGGSNIQYF

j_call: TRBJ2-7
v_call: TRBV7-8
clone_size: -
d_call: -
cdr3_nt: TGTGCCAGCAGCTTAGGTTACCGGGAGCGACTACCCGAGCAGTACTTC
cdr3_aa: CASSLGYRERLPEQYF

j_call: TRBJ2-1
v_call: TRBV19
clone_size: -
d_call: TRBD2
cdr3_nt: TGTGCCAGTAGTGGTTGGGGACTAGCGGAGAACAATGAGCAGTTCTTC
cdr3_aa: CASSGWGLAENNEQFF

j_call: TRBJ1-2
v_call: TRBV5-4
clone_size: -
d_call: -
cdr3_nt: TGTGCCAGCAGCTTAAACGCACGGTCCTACACCTTC
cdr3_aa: CASSLNARSYTF

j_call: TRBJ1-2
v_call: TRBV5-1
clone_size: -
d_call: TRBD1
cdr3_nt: TGCGCCAGCAGCTTGGCACCAGGGGGAACCTTATATGGCTACACCTTC
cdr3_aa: CASSLAPGGTLYGYTF

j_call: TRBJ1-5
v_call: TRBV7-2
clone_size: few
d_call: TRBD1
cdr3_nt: TGTGCCAGCAGCGCCAGGGGGGGCAATCAGCCCCAGCATTTT
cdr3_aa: CASSARGGNQPQHF

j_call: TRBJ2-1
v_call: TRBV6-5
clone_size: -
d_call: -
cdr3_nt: TGTGCCAGCAGTTACTCGGCAGGGTGGAATGAGCAGTTCTTC
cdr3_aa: CASSYSAGWNEQFF